Listed below are T cell receptor beta chains from one sample, sequenced in a study of T cell responses to AZD1222 COVID-19 vaccine. Sequenced by immunoSEQ multiplex PCR; TCRdb stores in-frame clones only, minus some. The sample contains 150,000 or so clones, approximately 93% of which appear only once. The input for sequencing was peripheral blood, taken on day 0 of MenACWY control vaccination. All receptors come from an adult in good health. Both conserved end residues are part of each CDR3. A D gene is named only where the DNA matches it firmly. Expanded clones are given a class, and other clones once, few, many or no size at all.

V	D	J	size	DNA	CDR3
TRBV30	.	TRBJ2-1	.	TGTGCCTGGAGTCGGGACTCAGAATACAATGAGCAGTTCTTC	CAWSRDSEYNEQFF
TRBV5-1	.	TRBJ1-4	.	TGCGCCAGCAGCAAGGGGGATTCTAATGAAAAACTGTTTTTT	CASSKGDSNEKLFF
TRBV4-3	.	TRBJ1-2	few	TGCGCCAGCAGCCAAGATGGGTTTGCTAACTATGGCTACACCTTC	CASSQDGFANYGYTF
TRBV7-2	.	TRBJ1-1	once	TGTGCCAGCAGCTTACCCCTGGGCACTGAAGCTTTCTTT	CASSLPLGTEAFF
TRBV5-6	TRBD1	TRBJ1-2	.	TGTGCCAGCAGCTTATACAGGGGATACTATGGCTACACCTTC	CASSLYRGYYGYTF
TRBV7-3	.	TRBJ1-2	once	TGTGCCAGCACGGTCGGCTACACCTTC	CASTVGYTF
TRBV18	.	TRBJ1-5	.	TGTGCCAGCTCATGGTACGGAGCCAGGTCACGAATTCAGCCCCAGCATTTT	CASSWYGARSRIQPQHF
TRBV7-6	.	TRBJ1-2	.	TGTGCCAGCAGCTTACGGGGGGGCAGCTATGGCTACACCTTC	CASSLRGGSYGYTF
TRBV27	.	TRBJ2-1	.	TGTGCCAGCAGTTTATCGGTCAATGAGCAGTTCTTC	CASSLSVNEQFF
TRBV5-4	.	TRBJ1-1	.	TGTGCCAGCATTGGGTTCATGACAGGGAACACTGAAGCTTTCTTT	CASIGFMTGNTEAFF